Listed below are T cell receptor beta chains from one sample, sequenced in a study of cytomegalovirus exposure and HLA in healthy donors. Sequenced by immunoSEQ multiplex PCR; TCRdb stores in-frame clones only, minus some. Counted here are 45,000 or so clones, roughly 93% occurring once; the ten biggest clones make up 2.1%. The sequencing input was PBMCs. Every receptor here comes from a woman younger than 35 in good health and CMV-seronegative. The CDR3 runs from the conserved cysteine through the conserved F or W. The D gene is left open where the match is weak. Clone size is shown for a subset of rows, as once, few, many or a class of expanded clone.

v_gene	j_gene	abundance	d_gene	CDR3aa	CDR3nt
TRBV5-8	TRBJ1-1	once	NA	CASSLKGQTEAFF	TGTGCCAGCAGCTTAAAGGGGCAGACTGAAGCTTTCTTT
TRBV10-3	TRBJ1-1	NA	NA	CAISESGGRDTEAFF	TGTGCCATCAGTGAGTCGGGGGGAAGGGACACTGAAGCTTTCTTT
TRBV25-1	TRBJ2-3	NA	TRBD2	CASSGTSGGCTDTQYF	TGTGCCAGCAGTGGGACTAGCGGGGGGTGCACAGATACGCAGTATTTT
TRBV7-9	TRBJ2-5	NA	TRBD2	CASRSSKNSGAGETQYF	TGTGCCAGCAGAAGCTCGAAGAATAGCGGGGCCGGTGAGACCCAGTACTTC
TRBV19	TRBJ1-5	NA	NA	CASRNTGSSNQPQHF	TGTGCCAGTAGGAACACAGGGTCCAGCAATCAGCCCCAGCATTTT
TRBV10-3	TRBJ2-5	NA	NA	CAISESSVGVGQETQYF	TGTGCCATCAGTGAGTCGAGTGTAGGGGTTGGGCAAGAGACCCAGTACTTC
TRBV6-6	TRBJ2-3	NA	NA	CASSSRQEQTDTQYF	TGTGCCAGCAGCTCACGACAGGAACAAACAGATACGCAGTATTTT
TRBV5-1	TRBJ1-2	NA	NA	CASSSATASYGYTF	TGCGCCAGCAGTTCGGCGACAGCCTCCTATGGCTACACCTTC
TRBV5-4	TRBJ1-2	NA	NA	CASSLGVDLQSYGYTF	TGTGCCAGCAGCTTGGGTGTAGATTTACAGTCCTATGGCTACACCTTC
TRBV19	TRBJ1-1	NA	NA	CASRSLGRNTEAFF	TGTGCCAGTAGATCTTTGGGGAGGAACACTGAAGCTTTCTTT
TRBV30	TRBJ1-1	NA	TRBD1	CAWRGLGQGAHQAFF	TGTGCCTGGAGGGGTTTAGGACAGGGGGCGCATCAAGCTTTCTTT
TRBV19	TRBJ1-5	NA	NA	CASTTGNGNQPQHF	TGTGCCAGTACCACAGGGAACGGCAATCAGCCCCAGCATTTT
TRBV7-9	TRBJ2-7	NA	TRBD1	CASSSGGSSYEQYF	TGTGCCAGCAGCTCAGGGGGTTCCTCCTACGAGCAGTACTTC
TRBV7-3	TRBJ2-1	NA	NA	CASSYGGNNEQFF	TGTGCCAGCAGCTACGGCGGGAACAATGAGCAGTTCTTC
TRBV7-2	TRBJ1-1	NA	TRBD1	CASSLASGQANTEAFF	TGTGCCAGCAGCTTAGCCTCGGGACAGGCCAACACTGAAGCTTTCTTT
TRBV28	TRBJ1-5	NA	NA	CASSLYSSNQPQHF	TGTGCCAGCAGTTTATACAGTAGCAATCAGCCCCAGCATTTT
TRBV28	TRBJ2-1	NA	TRBD1	CASSLLLQGANNEQFF	TGTGCCAGCAGTTTATTACTACAGGGGGCGAACAATGAGCAGTTCTTC
TRBV2	TRBJ1-1	NA	NA	CASSESQGNTEAFF	TGTGCCAGCAGTGAAAGCCAGGGGAACACTGAAGCTTTCTTT
TRBV7-3	TRBJ2-1	NA	TRBD2	CASSPSGTRGFYNEQFF	TGTGCCAGCAGTCCAAGTGGGACTAGGGGGTTTTACAATGAGCAGTTCTTC
TRBV28	TRBJ1-4	NA	TRBD1	CASSSGQTNEKLFF	TGTGCCAGCAGCTCGGGACAGACTAATGAAAAACTGTTTTTT
TRBV10-2	TRBJ1-1	NA	NA	CASSPGTEAFF	TGCGCCAGCAGCCCGGGGACTGAAGCTTTCTTT
TRBV19	TRBJ1-1	NA	NA	CASSSQMNTEAFF	TGTGCCAGTAGTAGCCAGATGAACACTGAAGCTTTCTTT
TRBV28	TRBJ1-6	NA	TRBD1	CASSLGQPNSPLHF	TGTGCCAGCAGTTTGGGACAGCCTAATTCACCCCTCCACTTT
TRBV5-5	TRBJ1-1	once	NA	CASSLGGRGTEAFF	TGTGCCAGCAGCTTAGGAGGGAGGGGCACTGAAGCTTTCTTT
TRBV5-6	TRBJ2-3	NA	TRBD1	CASSHKAGTGMARTDTQYF	TGTGCCAGCAGCCACAAGGCCGGGACAGGGATGGCGCGGACAGATACGCAGTATTTT
TRBV6-1	TRBJ2-4	NA	TRBD1	CASSNRGAKNIQYF	TGTGCCAGCAGCAACAGGGGGGCCAAAAACATTCAGTACTTC
TRBV7-3	TRBJ2-1	NA	NA	CASSESGPQGYEQFF	TGTGCCAGCAGCGAATCCGGGCCACAGGGCTATGAGCAGTTCTTC
TRBV28	TRBJ2-7	NA	TRBD1	CASSLSGTGNYEQYF	TGTGCCAGCAGTCTCTCGGGGACAGGGAACTACGAGCAGTACTTC
TRBV9	TRBJ2-1	NA	TRBD2	CASSVETSGISNEQFF	TGTGCCAGCAGCGTGGAGACTAGCGGGATTTCAAATGAGCAGTTCTTC
TRBV4-1	TRBJ1-4	once	NA	CASSQERGGEKLFF	TGCGCCAGCAGCCAAGAGCGGGGCGGGGAAAAACTGTTTTTT
TRBV5-1	TRBJ1-6	NA	NA	CASSAGGLGSPLHF	TGCGCCAGCAGCGCCGGGGGATTGGGTTCACCCCTCCACTTT
TRBV9	TRBJ1-2	NA	NA	CASSPSGYGYTF	TGTGCCAGCAGCCCCAGCGGCTATGGCTACACCTTC
TRBV6-6	TRBJ2-5	NA	NA	CASSPVGHQETQYF	TGTGCCAGCAGTCCCGTCGGTCACCAAGAGACCCAGTACTTC
TRBV27	TRBJ2-7	NA	NA	CASSFGGALYEQYF	TGTGCCAGCAGTTTTGGGGGGGCGCTTTACGAGCAGTACTTC
TRBV28	TRBJ1-5	NA	NA	CASSLLVANQPQHF	TGTGCCAGCAGTTTACTGGTGGCCAATCAGCCCCAGCATTTT
TRBV5-1	TRBJ1-1	NA	TRBD1	CASSTGTGGNTEAFF	TGCGCCAGCAGCACGGGGACAGGTGGGAACACTGAAGCTTTCTTT
TRBV15	TRBJ2-5	NA	TRBD2	CATTSRGDQRVETQYF	TGTGCCACCACCTCTCGGGGGGACCAGAGGGTAGAGACCCAGTACTTC
TRBV2	TRBJ1-2	NA	NA	CASRAEGFNYGYTF	TGTGCCAGCCGGGCGGAGGGCTTTAACTATGGCTACACCTTC
TRBV14	TRBJ2-7	NA	TRBD2	CASSPLAGLSYEQYF	TGTGCCAGCAGCCCCCTAGCGGGGCTATCCTACGAGCAGTACTTC
TRBV18	TRBJ1-4	NA	NA	CASSPPTGTSKNEKLFF	TGTGCCAGCTCACCACCTACGGGGACAAGTAAAAATGAAAAACTGTTTTTT
TRBV28	TRBJ2-1	NA	TRBD2	CASSLRGGALNEQFF	TGTGCCAGCAGTTTACGGGGGGGGGCTTTAAATGAGCAGTTCTTC
TRBV9	TRBJ1-2	NA	NA	CASSVGQSPNYGYTF	TGTGCCAGCAGCGTAGGACAGTCACCTAACTATGGCTACACCTTC
TRBV27	TRBJ2-1	NA	NA	CASSWAGHSYNEQFF	TGTGCCAGCAGTTGGGCGGGCCACTCCTACAATGAGCAGTTCTTC
TRBV7-3	TRBJ2-3	NA	NA	CASSLKGLGTDTQYF	TGTGCCAGCAGCTTAAAGGGACTCGGCACAGATACGCAGTATTTT
TRBV28	TRBJ1-4	NA	NA	CASSLYGQGKRRGANEKLFF	TGTGCCAGCAGTTTATACGGGCAGGGGAAACGTAGGGGTGCTAATGAAAAACTGTTTTTT
TRBV9	TRBJ2-1	NA	TRBD2	CASSVGPAGGSNEQFF	TGTGCCAGCAGCGTAGGTCCAGCGGGAGGAAGTAATGAGCAGTTCTTC
TRBV4-1	TRBJ2-7	NA	TRBD1	CASSQEGGTGNYEQYF	TGCGCCAGCAGCCAAGAAGGAGGGACAGGGAACTACGAGCAGTACTTC
TRBV6-1	TRBJ2-2	NA	TRBD1	CAVQQGGESGELFF	TGTGCCGTCCAACAGGGGGGAGAGAGCGGGGAGCTGTTTTTT
TRBV2	TRBJ1-5	NA	NA	CASSVQPNQPQHF	TGTGCCAGCAGTGTACAGCCAAATCAGCCCCAGCATTTT
TRBV5-4	TRBJ2-7	once	TRBD1	CASSLGGTGGDEQYF	TGTGCCAGCAGCTTGGGGGGGACAGGGGGCGACGAGCAGTACTTC
TRBV6-6	TRBJ2-7	NA	TRBD2	CASSYSTGTSSYEQYF	TGTGCCAGCAGTTACTCTACCGGGACTAGCAGTTACGAGCAGTACTTC
TRBV6-5	TRBJ1-1	NA	TRBD1	CASSRQGINTEAFF	TGTGCCAGCAGTAGACAGGGAATTAACACTGAAGCTTTCTTT
TRBV28	TRBJ2-4	NA	NA	CASSQGIAKNIQYF	TGTGCCAGCAGTCAGGGTATAGCCAAAAACATTCAGTACTTC
TRBV2	TRBJ1-5	few	NA	CASSADRNQPQHF	TGTGCCAGCAGTGCGGACAGAAATCAGCCCCAGCATTTT